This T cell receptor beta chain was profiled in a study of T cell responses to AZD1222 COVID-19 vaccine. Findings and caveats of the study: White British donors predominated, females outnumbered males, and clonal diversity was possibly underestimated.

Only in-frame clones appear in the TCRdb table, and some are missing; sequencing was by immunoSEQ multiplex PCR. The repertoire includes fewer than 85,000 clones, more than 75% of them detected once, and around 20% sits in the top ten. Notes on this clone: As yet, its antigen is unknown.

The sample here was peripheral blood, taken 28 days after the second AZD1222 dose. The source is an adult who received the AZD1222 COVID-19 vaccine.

For the CDR3, the DNA is TGTGCCAGCTCACCCTACAGGGGCACGAACACTGAAGCTTTCTTT. Amino acids: CASSPYRGTNTEAFF. The gene calls are TRBV2 and TRBJ1-1, with TRBD1 identical over 7 bases. The CDR3 spans 15 residues. V lost 8 bases to trimming and J lost 1 base; unmatched junction nucleotides: 10. Germline V CDR1 and CDR2: SNHLY, FYNNEI.